This entry features one T cell receptor (beta chain) sequence. Its antigen is undetermined. CDR3 length: 13 residues. Per germline, CDR1 SEHNR and CDR2 FQNEAQ (reference sequence). The V gene lost 5 bases and the J gene lost 8 bases, with 13 bases spanning the gap. RNA transcripts yielded amplified TCR beta CDR3 regions. RT-PCR in the first round (using the HTBI primer set) targeted the TCR CDR3. TCRdb reanalysed the multiplex PCR reads using MiXCR and keeps one entry per CDR3 protein. The sample holds some 300,000 distinct CDR3 sequences; roughly 13% are singletons and the top ten take less than 8%. The data originate from a study of T cells in Graves' hyperthyroidism and ophthalmopathy. Stable hyperthyroidism: no ophthalmopathy progression over 18 months of follow-up. Those with hyperthyroidism were 18 to 65 years old, newly diagnosed, and ill for under 2 months. Notes on the study in general: Most thyroid clonotypes expanded above 0.001 appeared in blood too.

This chain links TRBV7-9 with TRBJ2-1; no reliable D call. The TCR sequence derives from a woman aged 40 to 55 with Graves' hyperthyroidism. Sequencing was done on a sample of blood. The DNA for the CDR3 is TGTGCCAGCAGCCGAGACTCGTTCTATGAGCAGTTCTTC. As protein: CASSRDSFYEQFF.